This entry lists 3 T cell receptor beta chains sequenced from one sample in a study of blood T cell repertoires in COVID-19. Only in-frame clones appear in the TCRdb table, and some are missing; sequencing was by immunoSEQ multiplex PCR. The sample has roughly 250,000 clones, roughly nine tenths seen once; the top ten hold under 3%. Sequencing was carried out using PBMCs or T cells enriched from blood (not recorded which). These receptors originate from a woman between 18 and 30 years old who had recovered from COVID-19.

J is TRBJ2-5 and V is TRBV12-3 or TRBV12-4; D ambiguous. The CDR3 has 13 residues. V lost 1 base, J lost 2 bases, and 5 bases lay in between. This CDR3 is CASSLDGQETQYF. The DNA for the CDR3 is TGTGCCAGCAGTTTAGACGGGCAAGAGACCCAGTACTTC.

The V gene is TRBV21-1, the J gene TRBJ2-1; TRBD1 was called by the table and not checked on the DNA. TRBV21-1 is recorded as a pseudogene. There are 16 residues in the CDR3. The CDR3 bases are TGTGCCAGCAGCTCACATCGGGACAGGGTTGTCAATGAGCAGTTCTTC. It specifies CASSSHRDRVVNEQFF.

The rearrangement uses TRBV6-5 and TRBJ1-2; D is ambiguous. This CDR3 is 13 amino acids long. Per the germline V gene, CDR1 is MNHEY and CDR2 is SVGAGI. Trimming left V 0 bases short and J 3 bases short, with 5 bases between. The CDR3 loop reads CASSYSEDYGYTF. The CDR3 nucleotides are TGTGCCAGCAGTTACTCTGAGGACTATGGCTACACCTTC.